The sample holds a few counts of the clone carrying this T cell receptor (beta chain). Its specificity is unknown. The record originates from a study of blood T cells in healthy people across ages. For the study at large: Roughly one uniquely barcoded beta molecule per two T cells was captured. General study points: Calculation of diversity from one million T cells yielded estimates considered to be underestimates.

Germline assignment: CDR1 MNHEY and CDR2 SVGAGI. The CDR3 consists of 15 residues. Trimming cost V 7 bases and J 1 base; bases outside gene matches: 7. With a J-beta primer mix and a sample-barcoded 5' primer, a second PCR ran 7 to 11 cycles. Each cDNA molecule received a tag from a template-switch adaptor that had 12 random nucleotides. TCRdb reanalysed the 5' RACE reads using MiXCR and keeps one entry per CDR3 protein. The profile shows about 1.8 million distinct CDR3 sequences, 49% of them singletons. This sequence joins TRBV6-5 and TRBJ1-5; 7 bases are a match to TRBD1. The source of this sequence is a woman in her thirties or forties in good health. Sequenced sample: blood. In DNA form, the CDR3 reads TGTGCCAGCACCTCAGACAGGGCAAGCAATCAGCCCCAGCATTTT. Protein sequence: CASTSDRASNQPQHF.